A selection of T cell receptor beta chains follows, all from one sample in a study of identical twins. TCRdb processed the 5' RACE reads anew with MiXCR; each CDR3 protein has one entry. The table includes about 1.7 million distinct CDR3 sequences, around 29% detected once. The sequenced sample was cord blood. These receptors all stem from a newborn girl in good health. Both conserved end residues are part of each CDR3. Each record gives: J gene, D gene, CDR3 length, V gene, clone size, CDR3 DNA, CDR3 protein. A D gene is named only where the DNA matches it firmly. Size is stated for part of the rows, as once, few or many counts, or as a class when the clone is expanded.

j_call: TRBJ1-5; d_call: TRBD1; cdr3_length: 14; v_call: TRBV19; clone_size: -; cdr3_nt: TGTGCCAGTGCTCGCCGGACAGGGACTCAGCCCCAGCATTTT; cdr3_aa: CASARRTGTQPQHF
j_call: TRBJ2-1; d_call: TRBD2; cdr3_length: 15; v_call: TRBV11-2; clone_size: -; cdr3_nt: TGTGCCAGCAGCCCCGGGACTAGCAGACACAATGGGCAGTTCTTC; cdr3_aa: CASSPGTSRHNGQFF
j_call: TRBJ1-2; d_call: TRBD1; cdr3_length: 17; v_call: TRBV6-1; clone_size: -; cdr3_nt: TGTGCCAGCAGCGGGAGCACTGAACAGGGGAAACGCTATGGCTACACCTTC; cdr3_aa: CASSGSTEQGKRYGYTF
j_call: TRBJ2-7; d_call: -; cdr3_length: 13; v_call: TRBV20-1; clone_size: few; cdr3_nt: TGCAGTCCCGGGTGGCTTGGGGGATTGAATCAGTACTTC; cdr3_aa: CSPGWLGGLNQYF
j_call: TRBJ1-5; d_call: TRBD1; cdr3_length: 13; v_call: TRBV10-3; clone_size: few; cdr3_nt: TGTGCCATCAATCAGGGGGCGCGACAGCCCCAGCATTTT; cdr3_aa: CAINQGARQPQHF
j_call: TRBJ2-1; d_call: -; cdr3_length: 12; v_call: TRBV4-2; clone_size: -; cdr3_nt: TGTGCCACCGCGAAGGGAGACAATGAGCAGTTCTTC; cdr3_aa: CATAKGDNEQFF
j_call: TRBJ2-7; d_call: -; cdr3_length: 13; v_call: TRBV7-6; clone_size: -; cdr3_nt: TGTGCCAGCAGCTCCGAATGGGGGGACGAGCAGTACTTC; cdr3_aa: CASSSEWGDEQYF
j_call: TRBJ2-3; d_call: TRBD2; cdr3_length: 17; v_call: TRBV10-1; clone_size: few; cdr3_nt: TGCGCCAGCAGTGAGTCCGGACTAGCGGGGTCCACAGATACGCAGTATTTT; cdr3_aa: CASSESGLAGSTDTQYF
j_call: TRBJ1-1; d_call: -; cdr3_length: 14; v_call: TRBV5-1; clone_size: -; cdr3_nt: TGCGCCAGCAGCTCGTCCTGGGGTAACACTGAAGCTTTCTTT; cdr3_aa: CASSSSWGNTEAFF
j_call: TRBJ2-3; d_call: TRBD2; cdr3_length: 15; v_call: TRBV2; clone_size: few; cdr3_nt: TGTGCCAGCAGTGTTGCGGGAGCCCGCACAGATACGCAGTATTTT; cdr3_aa: CASSVAGARTDTQYF
j_call: TRBJ2-7; d_call: -; cdr3_length: 12; v_call: TRBV4-2; clone_size: many; cdr3_nt: TGTGCCAGCAGCCAAGTCGAGGGAGAGCAGTACTTC; cdr3_aa: CASSQVEGEQYF
j_call: TRBJ2-1; d_call: TRBD2; cdr3_length: 17; v_call: TRBV7-2; clone_size: -; cdr3_nt: TGTGCCAGCAGCTCCCAACAAACTAGCGCATACTCGAATGAGCAGTTCTTC; cdr3_aa: CASSSQQTSAYSNEQFF
j_call: TRBJ2-3; d_call: TRBD1; cdr3_length: 17; v_call: TRBV12-3/TRBV12-4; clone_size: few; cdr3_nt: TGTGCCAGCAGTCCACCTCCGGGACAGGGGAGGTCAGATACGCAGTATTTT; cdr3_aa: CASSPPPGQGRSDTQYF
j_call: TRBJ2-2; d_call: -; cdr3_length: 15; v_call: TRBV28; clone_size: few; cdr3_nt: TGTGCCAGCAGTTTACCCAAGGCGAACACCGGGGAGCTGTTTTTT; cdr3_aa: CASSLPKANTGELFF
j_call: TRBJ2-1; d_call: TRBD2; cdr3_length: 14; v_call: TRBV29-1; clone_size: many; cdr3_nt: TGCAGCGGTGGACTAGCTACCTCCTACAATGAGCAGTTCTTC; cdr3_aa: CSGGLATSYNEQFF
j_call: TRBJ1-5; d_call: TRBD1; cdr3_length: 16; v_call: TRBV12-3/TRBV12-4; clone_size: -; cdr3_nt: TGTGCCAGCAGTCCCGGGACAGGGATTAGCAATCAGCCCCGGCATTTT; cdr3_aa: CASSPGTGISNQPRHF
j_call: TRBJ2-3; d_call: -; cdr3_length: 18; v_call: TRBV20-1; clone_size: -; cdr3_nt: TGCAGTGCTAGAGACCGGGCGGTGTGGCGGGCTAGCACAGATACGCAGTATTTT; cdr3_aa: CSARDRAVWRASTDTQYF
j_call: TRBJ2-4; d_call: -; cdr3_length: 13; v_call: TRBV12-3/TRBV12-4; clone_size: few; cdr3_nt: TGTGCCAGCAGTTTCTTTCTGCAAAACATTCAGTACTTC; cdr3_aa: CASSFFLQNIQYF
j_call: TRBJ1-2; d_call: -; cdr3_length: 14; v_call: TRBV24-1; clone_size: many; cdr3_nt: TGTGCCACCAGTGATTCTCAGGGATTGAAGGGCTACACCTTC; cdr3_aa: CATSDSQGLKGYTF
j_call: TRBJ2-3; d_call: -; cdr3_length: 14; v_call: TRBV6-2/TRBV6-3; clone_size: -; cdr3_nt: TGTGCCAGCGGAACCGGGACGGTGAGAGATACGCAGTATTTT; cdr3_aa: CASGTGTVRDTQYF
j_call: TRBJ2-4; d_call: -; cdr3_length: 14; v_call: TRBV6-6; clone_size: -; cdr3_nt: TGTGCCAGCACCACACCTTTAAGTCCAGACATTCAGTACTTC; cdr3_aa: CASTTPLSPDIQYF
j_call: TRBJ2-1; d_call: TRBD1; cdr3_length: 16; v_call: TRBV28; clone_size: few; cdr3_nt: TGTGCCAGCAGTTTACCCAGGACAGGTTTCTACAATGAGCAGTTCTTC; cdr3_aa: CASSLPRTGFYNEQFF
j_call: TRBJ2-5; d_call: TRBD2; cdr3_length: 16; v_call: TRBV3-1; clone_size: -; cdr3_nt: TGTGTCAGCAGCCTTGGACTAGCGGGGGGACAAGAGACCCAGTACTTC; cdr3_aa: CVSSLGLAGGQETQYF
j_call: TRBJ2-3; d_call: TRBD1; cdr3_length: 18; v_call: TRBV5-1; clone_size: -; cdr3_nt: TGCGCCAGCAGCTTGGTTGCCCCGACAGGGGGCAGGACAGATACGCAGTATTTT; cdr3_aa: CASSLVAPTGGRTDTQYF
j_call: TRBJ2-3; d_call: TRBD1; cdr3_length: 18; v_call: TRBV28; clone_size: few; cdr3_nt: TGTGCCAGCAGTTTATGGGAATACAGGGGGCAAAGCACAGATACGCAGTATTTT; cdr3_aa: CASSLWEYRGQSTDTQYF
j_call: TRBJ2-1; d_call: -; cdr3_length: 13; v_call: TRBV5-1; clone_size: few; cdr3_nt: TGCGCCAGCAGCTGGAGAGGGCCCAATGAGCAGTTCTTC; cdr3_aa: CASSWRGPNEQFF
j_call: TRBJ1-4; d_call: TRBD1; cdr3_length: 17; v_call: TRBV14; clone_size: -; cdr3_nt: TGTGCCAGCAGCCAAAGGACAGGAGTTGCAACTAATGAAAAACTGTTTTTT; cdr3_aa: CASSQRTGVATNEKLFF
j_call: TRBJ1-2; d_call: -; cdr3_length: 11; v_call: TRBV3-1; clone_size: many; cdr3_nt: TGTGCCAGCGGGAGAGGCTATGGCTACACCTTC; cdr3_aa: CASGRGYGYTF
j_call: TRBJ1-4; d_call: TRBD1; cdr3_length: 14; v_call: TRBV28; clone_size: few; cdr3_nt: TGTGCCAGCAGTTTCCAGGGGGCTAATGAAAAACTGTTTTTT; cdr3_aa: CASSFQGANEKLFF
j_call: TRBJ2-5; d_call: -; cdr3_length: 16; v_call: TRBV4-2; clone_size: -; cdr3_nt: TGTGCCAGCAGCCAAGGAGTTGGCGTGGGGAAGGAGACCCAGTACTTC; cdr3_aa: CASSQGVGVGKETQYF
j_call: TRBJ1-6; d_call: -; cdr3_length: 13; v_call: TRBV20-1; clone_size: -; cdr3_nt: TGCAGTGCTAGGGGGGACTATAATTCACCCCTCCACTTT; cdr3_aa: CSARGDYNSPLHF
j_call: TRBJ2-7; d_call: -; cdr3_length: 12; v_call: TRBV28; clone_size: few; cdr3_nt: TGTGCCAGCAGCGTCAGGGCCTACGAGCAGTACTTC; cdr3_aa: CASSVRAYEQYF
j_call: TRBJ2-6; d_call: -; cdr3_length: 12; v_call: TRBV14; clone_size: -; cdr3_nt: TGTGCCAGCAGCCAGACAGGTCCGGTCCTGACTTTC; cdr3_aa: CASSQTGPVLTF
j_call: TRBJ2-7; d_call: TRBD2; cdr3_length: 16; v_call: TRBV11-1; clone_size: -; cdr3_nt: TGTGCCAGCAGCTTAGCAACGCCTAGCGGAGAATACGAGCAGTACTTC; cdr3_aa: CASSLATPSGEYEQYF
j_call: TRBJ2-3; d_call: -; cdr3_length: 14; v_call: TRBV27; clone_size: -; cdr3_nt: TGTGCCGGGTCTAGCAGCACTAGCACAGATACGCAGTATTTT; cdr3_aa: CAGSSSTSTDTQYF
j_call: TRBJ1-1; d_call: -; cdr3_length: 13; v_call: TRBV5-6; clone_size: -; cdr3_nt: TGTGCCAGCAGCTCCTCCCTAGGGACTGAAGCTTTCTTT; cdr3_aa: CASSSSLGTEAFF
j_call: TRBJ2-7; d_call: TRBD2; cdr3_length: 15; v_call: TRBV12-5; clone_size: -; cdr3_nt: TGTGCTAGTGGTACCGAGCGGGAGCGAAGGTACGAGCAGTACTTC; cdr3_aa: CASGTERERRYEQYF
j_call: TRBJ1-3; d_call: -; cdr3_length: 16; v_call: TRBV4-2; clone_size: -; cdr3_nt: TGTGCCAGCAGCCAAGATAGGCCCCACTCTGGAAACACCATATATTTT; cdr3_aa: CASSQDRPHSGNTIYF
j_call: TRBJ2-3; d_call: -; cdr3_length: 12; v_call: TRBV9; clone_size: -; cdr3_nt: TGTGCCAACAGCGTTCGGAGCGATACGCAGTATTTT; cdr3_aa: CANSVRSDTQYF
j_call: TRBJ2-3; d_call: -; cdr3_length: 16; v_call: TRBV4-1; clone_size: few; cdr3_nt: TGCGCCAGCAGCCAAGACGGGGCAGCTAGCACAGATACGCAGTATTTT; cdr3_aa: CASSQDGAASTDTQYF
j_call: TRBJ2-1; d_call: TRBD2; cdr3_length: 14; v_call: TRBV7-2; clone_size: -; cdr3_nt: TGTGCCAGCAGCTCCGAGCGGGAGATCGTTGAGCAGTTCTTC; cdr3_aa: CASSSEREIVEQFF
j_call: TRBJ2-1; d_call: -; cdr3_length: 14; v_call: TRBV24-1; clone_size: few; cdr3_nt: TGTGCCACCAGTGATTCCCAGGGTAACGATGAGCAGTTCTTC; cdr3_aa: CATSDSQGNDEQFF
j_call: TRBJ2-1; d_call: -; cdr3_length: 13; v_call: TRBV27; clone_size: many; cdr3_nt: TGTGCCAGCAGTTTATCGCTCTACAATGAGCAGTTCTTC; cdr3_aa: CASSLSLYNEQFF
j_call: TRBJ1-2; d_call: TRBD1; cdr3_length: 12; v_call: TRBV29-1; clone_size: -; cdr3_nt: TGCAGCGTTGGAGGACAGGGGCATGGCTACACCTTC; cdr3_aa: CSVGGQGHGYTF
j_call: TRBJ1-3; d_call: TRBD1; cdr3_length: 17; v_call: TRBV5-1; clone_size: -; cdr3_nt: TGCGCCAGCAGCTTTTCCCTTACAGGGGCCTTAAGGAACACCATATATTTT; cdr3_aa: CASSFSLTGALRNTIYF
j_call: TRBJ2-7; d_call: -; cdr3_length: 13; v_call: TRBV6-1; clone_size: -; cdr3_nt: TGTGCCAGCAATAAGGTGGGCTCCTACGAGCAGTACTTC; cdr3_aa: CASNKVGSYEQYF